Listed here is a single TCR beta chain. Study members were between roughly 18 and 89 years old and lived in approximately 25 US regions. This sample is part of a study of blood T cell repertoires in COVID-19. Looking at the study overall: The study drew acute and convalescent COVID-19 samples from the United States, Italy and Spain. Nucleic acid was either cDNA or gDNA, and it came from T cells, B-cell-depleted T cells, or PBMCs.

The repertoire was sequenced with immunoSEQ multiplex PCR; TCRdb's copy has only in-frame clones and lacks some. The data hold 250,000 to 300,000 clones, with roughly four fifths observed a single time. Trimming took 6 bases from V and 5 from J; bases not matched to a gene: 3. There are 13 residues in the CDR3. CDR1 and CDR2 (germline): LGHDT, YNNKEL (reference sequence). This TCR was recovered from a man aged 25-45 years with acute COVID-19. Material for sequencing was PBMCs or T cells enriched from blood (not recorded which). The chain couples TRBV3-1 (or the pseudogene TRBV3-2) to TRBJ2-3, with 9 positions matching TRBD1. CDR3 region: CASRGQGKDTQYF. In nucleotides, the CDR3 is TGTGCCAGCAGGGGACAGGGTAAAGATACGCAGTATTTT.